This entry lists 3 T cell receptor beta chains sequenced from one sample in a study of response to subunit inactivated influenza vaccine. Using its own MiXCR run on the RT-PCR reads, TCRdb lists one record per CDR3 protein. The sample records hundreds of thousands of distinct CDR3 sequences, around 16% being singletons. The sequences come from PBMCs from blood, collected about 12 days after vaccination. The receptor set was obtained from a man aged 45-65 years who received an inactivated influenza vaccine.

The chain has TRBV12-3 or TRBV12-4 and TRBJ1-1; maybe TRBD1 (5 bases). The CDR3 is 14 amino acids. Trimming removed 8 bases at V and 1 base at J, with 14 bases between. The CDR3 bases are TGTGCCAGCGCCCTGGGGGGGAGGAACACTGAAGCTTTCTTT. It encodes CASALGGRNTEAFF.

This clonotype came up a few times. The rearrangement joins TRBV12-3 or TRBV12-4 to TRBJ2-3; weak D call: TRBD1 (6 bases). This CDR3 comprises 15 residues. With 7 bases removed from V and 4 bases from J, the gap between germline ends came to 18 bases. The CDR3 reads CASTTRGSMADTQYF. The CDR3 nucleotides are TGTGCCAGCACCACAAGGGGGTCTATGGCAGATACGCAGTATTTT.

This clonotype occurred many times. This chain joins TRBV29-1 and TRBJ2-1; 8 positions match TRBD1. The J segment lost 9 bases and the V segment lost 4 bases, leaving 8 bases of the junction unmatched. CDR3 length: 13 amino acids. The germline V gene has CDR1 SQVTM and CDR2 ANQGSEA. The CDR3 nucleotides read TGCAGCGTTGTGGGCAGGGGGCTGAGTGAGCAGTTCTTC. Amino acids: CSVVGRGLSEQFF.